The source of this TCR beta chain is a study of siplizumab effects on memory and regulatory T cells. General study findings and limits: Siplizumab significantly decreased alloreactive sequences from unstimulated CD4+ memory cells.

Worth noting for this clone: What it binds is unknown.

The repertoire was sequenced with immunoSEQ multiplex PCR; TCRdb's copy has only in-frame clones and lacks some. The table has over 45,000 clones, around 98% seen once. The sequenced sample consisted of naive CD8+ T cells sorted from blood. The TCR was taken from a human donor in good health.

CDR3 in amino acids: CASSDWAGGYQPQHF. Here the CDR3 DNA reads TGTGCCAGCAGTGATTGGGCAGGGGGGTATCAGCCCCAGCATTTT. The chain carries TRBV6-1 and TRBJ1-5; 7 bases agree with TRBD1. CDR3 length equals 15 residues. The V gene end was trimmed by 3 bases and the J gene end by 5 bases; junction bases not matched to a gene: 7. Germline V gene lookup returns CDR1 MNHNS and CDR2 SASEGT.